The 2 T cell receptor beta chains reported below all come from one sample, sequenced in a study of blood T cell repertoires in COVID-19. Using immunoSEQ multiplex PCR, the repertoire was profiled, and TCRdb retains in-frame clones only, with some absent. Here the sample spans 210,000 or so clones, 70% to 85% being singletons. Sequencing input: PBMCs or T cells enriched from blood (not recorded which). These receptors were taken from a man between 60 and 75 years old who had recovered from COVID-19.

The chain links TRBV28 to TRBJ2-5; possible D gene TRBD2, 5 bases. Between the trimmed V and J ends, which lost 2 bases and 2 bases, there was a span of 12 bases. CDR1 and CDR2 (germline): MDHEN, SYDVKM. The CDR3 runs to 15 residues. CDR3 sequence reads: CASSLPGSFQETQYF. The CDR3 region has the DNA TGTGCCAGCAGTTTACCGGGGAGCTTTCAAGAGACCCAGTACTTC. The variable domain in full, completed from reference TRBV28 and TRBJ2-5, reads DVKVTQSSRYLVKRTGEKVFLECVQDMDHENMFWYRQDPGLGLRLIYFSYDVKMKEKGDIPEGYSVSREKKERFSLILESASTNQTSMYLCASSLPGSFQETQYFGPGTRLLVL.

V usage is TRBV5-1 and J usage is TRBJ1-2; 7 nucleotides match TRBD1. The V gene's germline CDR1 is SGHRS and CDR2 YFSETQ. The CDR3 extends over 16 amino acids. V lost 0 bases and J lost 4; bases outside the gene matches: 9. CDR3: CASSLESRGPGYGYTF. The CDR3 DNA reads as TGCGCCAGCAGCTTGGAGTCGAGGGGGCCTGGCTATGGCTACACCTTC.